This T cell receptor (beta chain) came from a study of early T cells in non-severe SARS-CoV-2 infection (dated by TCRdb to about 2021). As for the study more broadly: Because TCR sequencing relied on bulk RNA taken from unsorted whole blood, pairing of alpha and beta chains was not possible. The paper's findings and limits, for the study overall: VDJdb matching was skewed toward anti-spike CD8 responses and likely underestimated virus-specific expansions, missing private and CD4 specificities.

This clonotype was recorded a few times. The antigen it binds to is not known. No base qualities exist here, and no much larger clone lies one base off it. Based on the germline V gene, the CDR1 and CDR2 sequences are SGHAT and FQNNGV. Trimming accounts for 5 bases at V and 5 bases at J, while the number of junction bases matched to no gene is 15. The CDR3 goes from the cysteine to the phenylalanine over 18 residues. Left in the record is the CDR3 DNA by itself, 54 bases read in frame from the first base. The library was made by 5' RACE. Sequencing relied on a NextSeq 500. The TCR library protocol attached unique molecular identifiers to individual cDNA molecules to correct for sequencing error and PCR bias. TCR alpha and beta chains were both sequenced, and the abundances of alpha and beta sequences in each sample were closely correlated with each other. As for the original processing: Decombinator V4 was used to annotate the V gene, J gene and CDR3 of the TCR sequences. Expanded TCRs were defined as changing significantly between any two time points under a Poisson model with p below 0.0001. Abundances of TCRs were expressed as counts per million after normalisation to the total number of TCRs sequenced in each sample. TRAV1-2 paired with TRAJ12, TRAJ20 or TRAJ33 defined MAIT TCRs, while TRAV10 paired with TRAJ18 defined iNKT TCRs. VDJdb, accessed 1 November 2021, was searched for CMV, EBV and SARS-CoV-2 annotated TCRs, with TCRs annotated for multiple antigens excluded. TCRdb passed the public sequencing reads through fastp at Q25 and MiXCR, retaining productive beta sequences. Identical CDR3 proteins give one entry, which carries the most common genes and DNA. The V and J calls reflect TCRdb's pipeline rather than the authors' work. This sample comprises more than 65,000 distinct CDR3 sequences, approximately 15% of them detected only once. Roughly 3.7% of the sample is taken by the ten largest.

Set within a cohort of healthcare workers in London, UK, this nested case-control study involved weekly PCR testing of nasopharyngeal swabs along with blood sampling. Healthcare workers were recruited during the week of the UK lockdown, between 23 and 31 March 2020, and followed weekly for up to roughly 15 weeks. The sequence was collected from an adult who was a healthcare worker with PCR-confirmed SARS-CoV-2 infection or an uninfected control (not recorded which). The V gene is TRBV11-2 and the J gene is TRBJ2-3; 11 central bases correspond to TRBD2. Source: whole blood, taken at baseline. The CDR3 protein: CASSPSPGLAVWIDTQYF. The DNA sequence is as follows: TGTGCCAGCAGCCCATCACCGGGACTAGCGGTTTGGATAGATACGCAGTATTTT.